This record covers a single T cell receptor beta chain. Germline CDR1 reads MNHNY; CDR2 reads SVGAGI (reference sequence). The CDR3 runs to 14 residues. V gave up 7 bases and J gave up 9 bases; unmatched junction bases: 13. A multiplex PCR was run with 60 Vbeta primers and 13 Jbeta primers. Sequencing used immunoSEQ multiplex PCR; TCRdb keeps in-frame clones, though not all of them. Its listing shows 150,000 to 200,000 clones. These data originate in a study of cytomegalovirus exposure and HLA in healthy donors. The chain is built from TRBV6-6 and TRBJ1-2; 8 bases map to TRBD1. The source is a man aged 25-45 years in good health and CMV-seronegative. The material sequenced was PBMCs. The DNA of the CDR3 is TGTGCCAGCACGAACACTGGACAGGGAATTCGCTACACCTTC. Translated: CASTNTGQGIRYTF.